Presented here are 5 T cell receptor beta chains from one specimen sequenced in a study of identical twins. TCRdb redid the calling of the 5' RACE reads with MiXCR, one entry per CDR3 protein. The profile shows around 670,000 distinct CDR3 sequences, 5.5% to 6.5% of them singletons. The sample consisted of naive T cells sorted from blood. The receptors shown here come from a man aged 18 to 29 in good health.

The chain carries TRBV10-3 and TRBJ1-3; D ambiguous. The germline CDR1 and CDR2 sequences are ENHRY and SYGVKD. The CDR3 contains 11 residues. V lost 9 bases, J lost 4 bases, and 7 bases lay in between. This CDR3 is CAITIGNTIYF. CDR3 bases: TGTGCCATTACAATCGGAAACACCATATATTTT.

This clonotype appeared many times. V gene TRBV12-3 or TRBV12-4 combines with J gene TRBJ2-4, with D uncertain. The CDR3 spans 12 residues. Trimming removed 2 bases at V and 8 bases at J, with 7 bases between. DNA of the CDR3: TGTGCCAGCAGTTTAAGGGAACACATTCAGTACTTC. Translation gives CASSLREHIQYF.

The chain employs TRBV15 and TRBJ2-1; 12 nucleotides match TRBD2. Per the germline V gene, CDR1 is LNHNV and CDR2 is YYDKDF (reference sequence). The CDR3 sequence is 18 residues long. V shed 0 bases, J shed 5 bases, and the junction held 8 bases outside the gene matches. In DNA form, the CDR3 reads TGTGCCACCAGCAGAGATCAGGTCCTAGCGGGAGGGAACAATGAGCAGTTCTTC. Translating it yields CATSRDQVLAGGNNEQFF.

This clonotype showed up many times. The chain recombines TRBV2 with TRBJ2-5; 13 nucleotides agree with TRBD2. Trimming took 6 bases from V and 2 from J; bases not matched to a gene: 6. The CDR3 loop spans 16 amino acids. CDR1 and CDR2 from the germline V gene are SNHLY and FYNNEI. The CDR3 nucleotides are TGTGCCAGCAGAGACGGGACTAGCGGGATACAAGAGACCCAGTACTTC. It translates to CASRDGTSGIQETQYF.

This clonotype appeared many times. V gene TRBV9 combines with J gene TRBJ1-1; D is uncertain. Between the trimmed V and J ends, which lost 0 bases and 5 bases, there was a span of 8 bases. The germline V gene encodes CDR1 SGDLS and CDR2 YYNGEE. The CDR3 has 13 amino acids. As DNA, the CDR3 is TGTGCCAGCAGCGTAGGGTTCGGGACTGAAGCTTTCTTT. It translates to CASSVGFGTEAFF.